Listed below are T cell receptor beta chains from one sample, sequenced in a study of T cell responses to AZD1222 COVID-19 vaccine. Clones were read by immunoSEQ multiplex PCR, and TCRdb kept only the in-frame ones, dropping some. The sample lists 110,000 to 150,000 clones, 70% to 90% occurring once. The material sequenced was peripheral blood, taken on day 0 of AZD1222 vaccination. These receptors were taken from an adult in good health. Both conserved end residues are part of each CDR3. D genes are given only for firm matches. Some rows mark clone size as missing; the rest say once, few, many or name a class of expanded clone.

v_call: TRBV12-3/TRBV12-4
d_call: .
j_call: TRBJ1-2
clone_size: .
cdr3_nt: TGTGCCAGCAGCATCCGGGGCTTCGGAGGCTACACCTTC
cdr3_aa: CASSIRGFGGYTF

v_call: TRBV7-2
d_call: TRBD1
j_call: TRBJ1-3
clone_size: once
cdr3_nt: TGTGCCAGCAGCCCCGCCGGGACAGGGAGTCCTACCATATATTTT
cdr3_aa: CASSPAGTGSPTIYF

v_call: TRBV5-1
d_call: .
j_call: TRBJ2-3
clone_size: .
cdr3_nt: TGCGCCAGCACCCGGACGGTTAGCACAGATACGCAGTATTTT
cdr3_aa: CASTRTVSTDTQYF

v_call: TRBV28
d_call: .
j_call: TRBJ1-2
clone_size: .
cdr3_nt: TGTGCCAGCAGTTTCGACAGTTTAAACGGCTACACCTTC
cdr3_aa: CASSFDSLNGYTF

v_call: TRBV30
d_call: .
j_call: TRBJ1-5
clone_size: .
cdr3_nt: TGTGCCTGGAGTGATATACACCTGGGGGATTATCAGCCCCAGCATTTT
cdr3_aa: CAWSDIHLGDYQPQHF

v_call: TRBV3-1/TRBV3-2
d_call: .
j_call: TRBJ1-3
clone_size: few
cdr3_nt: TGTGCCAGCAGCTTCTCTGGAAACACCATATATTTT
cdr3_aa: CASSFSGNTIYF

v_call: TRBV6-4
d_call: TRBD2
j_call: TRBJ2-7
clone_size: few
cdr3_nt: TGTGCCAGCAGTGTTAGCGGGGTTAGCGAGCAGTACTTC
cdr3_aa: CASSVSGVSEQYF

v_call: TRBV14
d_call: .
j_call: TRBJ2-7
clone_size: .
cdr3_nt: TGTGCCAGCAGCCAAGTCCCCTACGAGCAGTACTTC
cdr3_aa: CASSQVPYEQYF

v_call: TRBV6-4
d_call: .
j_call: TRBJ1-2
clone_size: .
cdr3_nt: TGTGCCAGCATCGACAGATATGGCTACACCTTC
cdr3_aa: CASIDRYGYTF

v_call: TRBV5-4
d_call: .
j_call: TRBJ2-7
clone_size: once
cdr3_nt: TGTGCCAGCAGCTTGATCGGGGGATACGAGCAGTACTTC
cdr3_aa: CASSLIGGYEQYF

v_call: TRBV19
d_call: .
j_call: TRBJ2-1
clone_size: .
cdr3_nt: TGTGCCAGTAGTAAGTTCCAGAGCGGACCACCCTACAATGAGCAGTTCTTC
cdr3_aa: CASSKFQSGPPYNEQFF

v_call: TRBV2
d_call: .
j_call: TRBJ2-1
clone_size: .
cdr3_nt: TGTGCCAGCAGTGGCACGGACAATGAGCAGTTCTTC
cdr3_aa: CASSGTDNEQFF

v_call: TRBV3-1/TRBV3-2
d_call: .
j_call: TRBJ1-3
clone_size: .
cdr3_nt: TGTGCCAGCAGCCAAGATTTTGGGTTGGGGGTCCTTGCGGGAAACACCATATATTTT
cdr3_aa: CASSQDFGLGVLAGNTIYF

v_call: TRBV4-1
d_call: .
j_call: TRBJ1-2
clone_size: .
cdr3_nt: TGCGCCAGCAGCCAAGATTTTATCTTTGGCTACACCTTC
cdr3_aa: CASSQDFIFGYTF

v_call: TRBV29-1
d_call: .
j_call: TRBJ1-1
clone_size: .
cdr3_nt: TGCAGCGTTGAAGATGCGCCCCGGGGCACTGAAGCTTTCTTT
cdr3_aa: CSVEDAPRGTEAFF

v_call: TRBV5-4
d_call: .
j_call: TRBJ2-3
clone_size: .
cdr3_nt: TGTGCCAGCAGCCGGGGGGCGGACAGCCGCACAGATACGCAGTATTTT
cdr3_aa: CASSRGADSRTDTQYF

v_call: TRBV7-9
d_call: .
j_call: TRBJ1-5
clone_size: .
cdr3_nt: TGTGCCAGCAGCTCATCAGCCAGGGAGAGAGATCAGCCCCAGCATTTT
cdr3_aa: CASSSSARERDQPQHF

v_call: TRBV3-1/TRBV3-2
d_call: .
j_call: TRBJ2-7
clone_size: .
cdr3_nt: TGTGCCAGCAGGAATAAATACGAGCAGTACTTC
cdr3_aa: CASRNKYEQYF

v_call: TRBV5-8
d_call: .
j_call: TRBJ1-3
clone_size: .
cdr3_nt: TGTGCCAGCAGCTTAACGACAGGCTCTGGAAACACCATATATTTT
cdr3_aa: CASSLTTGSGNTIYF

v_call: TRBV6-4
d_call: .
j_call: TRBJ2-3
clone_size: few
cdr3_nt: TGTGCCAGCAGTGACTCGGCCGACCCCACAGATACGCAGTATTTT
cdr3_aa: CASSDSADPTDTQYF

v_call: TRBV19
d_call: .
j_call: TRBJ2-1
clone_size: .
cdr3_nt: TGTGCCAGTAGCCCTCTCGCGGGGAGGAGATACAATGAGCAGTTCTTC
cdr3_aa: CASSPLAGRRYNEQFF

v_call: TRBV19
d_call: .
j_call: TRBJ2-7
clone_size: .
cdr3_nt: TGTGCCAGTAGTGACGGATACCTCCACGAGCAGTACTTC
cdr3_aa: CASSDGYLHEQYF

v_call: TRBV12-3/TRBV12-4
d_call: .
j_call: TRBJ1-2
clone_size: .
cdr3_nt: TGTGCCACCACCCTTCCGGGATTCTATGGCTACACCTTC
cdr3_aa: CATTLPGFYGYTF

v_call: TRBV4-1
d_call: .
j_call: TRBJ2-7
clone_size: .
cdr3_nt: TGCGCCAGCAGCAACAGGGTAGGGTCCTACGAGCAGTACTTC
cdr3_aa: CASSNRVGSYEQYF

v_call: TRBV27
d_call: TRBD1
j_call: TRBJ2-7
clone_size: .
cdr3_nt: TGTGCCAGCAGTAGGACAGGGGGCCCCCTCCGCGAGCAGTACTTC
cdr3_aa: CASSRTGGPLREQYF

v_call: TRBV19
d_call: TRBD2
j_call: TRBJ2-7
clone_size: .
cdr3_nt: TGTGCCAGTAGTGGATACCATAGCGGGAGGGCCTACGAGCAGTACTTC
cdr3_aa: CASSGYHSGRAYEQYF

v_call: TRBV29-1
d_call: .
j_call: TRBJ1-1
clone_size: .
cdr3_nt: TGCAGCGCCGCTGACAGATACTTCACTGAAGCTTTCTTT
cdr3_aa: CSAADRYFTEAFF

v_call: TRBV19
d_call: TRBD1
j_call: TRBJ1-2
clone_size: .
cdr3_nt: TGTGCCAGTAGTCTTACCGACAGGGGGAACTATGGCTACACCTTC
cdr3_aa: CASSLTDRGNYGYTF

v_call: TRBV28
d_call: .
j_call: TRBJ2-2
clone_size: .
cdr3_nt: TGTGCCAGCATCGCCGAGACGCTTGGCGCCGGGGAGCTGTTTTTT
cdr3_aa: CASIAETLGAGELFF

v_call: TRBV9
d_call: TRBD1
j_call: TRBJ1-1
clone_size: .
cdr3_nt: TGTGCCAGCAGCTCTGGGGGGGGACAGGATGAAGCTTTCTTT
cdr3_aa: CASSSGGGQDEAFF

v_call: TRBV25-1
d_call: .
j_call: TRBJ1-4
clone_size: .
cdr3_nt: TGTGCCAGCACCCAGGAGGGTGAAAAACTGTTTTTT
cdr3_aa: CASTQEGEKLFF